The 14 T cell receptor beta chains presented below share a single source sample, sequenced in a study of T cell responses to AZD1222 COVID-19 vaccine. Only in-frame clones appear in the TCRdb table, and some are missing; sequencing was by immunoSEQ multiplex PCR. This table has 70,000 to 90,000 clones, 70% to 85% appearing once. The starting material was peripheral blood, obtained on day 0 of AZD1222 vaccination. Receptors originate from an adult in good health.

The chain recombines TRBV4-1 with TRBJ2-1, with 7 bases identical to TRBD2. This CDR3 contains 13 residues. CDR1 is MGHRA and CDR2 is YSYEKL in the germline V gene. The V gene end was trimmed by 1 base and the J gene end by 13 bases; junction bases not matched to a gene: 7. DNA of the CDR3: TGCGCCAGCAGCCAAGTACCGCCTAGCGGACAGTTCTTC. It specifies CASSQVPPSGQFF.

Only a few counts were recorded for this clone. The chain joins TRBV29-1 to TRBJ2-3, with 14 bases identical to TRBD2. The CDR3 spans 17 residues. J gave up 4 bases and V 6 bases, and 12 bases lay outside the gene matches. The germline gives CDR1 SQVTM, CDR2 ANQGSEA. The DNA for the CDR3 is TGCAGCGTCTCTCGAACCGGGACTAGCGGGAGCCCAGATACGCAGTATTTT. Protein: CSVSRTGTSGSPDTQYF.

The genes are TRBV27 and TRBJ2-3; 10 nucleotides agree with TRBD1. Losses at the gene ends were 6 bases for V and 4 bases for J; bases not matched to a gene: 7. The CDR3 runs 15 residues. The germline gives CDR1 MNHEY, CDR2 SMNVEV (reference sequence). The CDR3 loop reads CASSFDRGQSDTQYF. DNA of the CDR3: TGTGCCAGCAGCTTTGACAGGGGGCAGTCAGATACGCAGTATTTT.

This rearrangement joins TRBV19 to TRBJ2-1; 8 bases agree with TRBD2. CDR3 length: 15 amino acids. The V gene end was trimmed by 4 bases and the J gene end by 5 bases; junction bases not matched to a gene: 7. Germline loops: CDR1 LNHDA, CDR2 SQIVND (reference sequence). CDR3 DNA sequence: TGTGCCAGTAGTAGAGAGCGGGAGAACAACAATGAGCAGTTCTTC. Translated, it gives CASSRERENNNEQFF.

The V and J genes are TRBV19 and TRBJ2-7, with D unresolved. Germline CDR1 LNHDA, CDR2 SQIVND (reference sequence). The V gene lost 4 bases and the J gene lost 3 bases, with 10 bases spanning the gap. The length of the CDR3 is 13 residues. CDR3 sequence: CASSTRFDYEQYF. The CDR3 DNA follows: TGTGCCAGTAGTACGAGGTTCGACTACGAGCAGTACTTC.

This clone has a handful of counts. The chain combines TRBV11-2 with TRBJ2-7; D gene ambiguous. Germline V gene data show CDR1 as SGHAT and CDR2 as FQNNGV. CDR3 length: 12 amino acids. V shed 5 bases and J shed 5 bases, with 10 bases lying between them. CDR3 sequence (DNA): TGTGCCAGCAGCCCCGGCATGCACGAGCAGTACTTC. Amino acids: CASSPGMHEQYF. The variable domain in full, completed from reference TRBV11-2 and TRBJ2-7, reads EAGVAQSPRYKIIEKRQSVAFWCNPISGHATLYWYQQILGQGPKLLIQFQNNGVVDDSQLPKDRFSAERLKGVDSTLKIQPAKLEDSAVYLCASSPGMHEQYFGPGTRLTVT.

The chain has TRBV2 and TRBJ2-3; D is uncertain. The CDR3 spans 11 residues. Germline V gene lookup returns CDR1 SNHLY and CDR2 FYNNEI. The V and J ends lost 4 bases and 6 bases respectively, with 5 bases between them. Written as DNA, the CDR3 is TGTGCCAGCAGTGGTTATGATACGCAGTATTTT. Its translation: CASSGYDTQYF.

This clone was observed a handful of times. CDR3 in DNA: TGTGCCACCAGTGATTTACTATACAATGAGCAGTTCTTC. Its translation: CATSDLLYNEQFF. The chain combines TRBV24-1 with TRBJ2-1, with D unresolved. The CDR3 length is 13 residues. Germline V lookup: CDR1 KGHDR, CDR2 SFDVKD. The V end lost 1 base, the J end lost 4 bases, and 4 bases lay between the germline ends.

This chain uses TRBV10-3 with TRBJ2-7; D uncertain. Germline loops: CDR1 ENHRY, CDR2 SYGVKD. The CDR3 spans 14 residues. Trimming removed 7 bases at V and 5 bases at J, with 18 bases between. The CDR3 is CAINGPGGINEQYF. For the CDR3, the DNA is TGTGCCATCAACGGACCAGGTGGGATTAACGAGCAGTACTTC.

This clone was counted a few times. Because it lacks the conserved phenylalanine or tryptophan at the end, this CDR3 is likely a read error. The DNA is left out, because the CDR3 cannot be placed on it with certainty; the CDR3 is given as TCRdb lists it. This chain connects TRBV25-1 to TRBJ2-7; TRBD2 reflects the table's D call only, with no check against the DNA. The CDR3 is made up of 14 amino acids, end residues included. CDR1 and CDR2 from the germline V gene are MGHDK and SYGVNS. CDR3 residues: CASSPSIGGASGII.

The chain uses TRBV9 and TRBJ1-6; no clear D gene. The V and J ends lost 3 bases and 8 bases respectively, with 12 bases between them. This CDR3 has 14 amino acids. Germline V CDR1 and CDR2: SGDLS, YYNGEE. CDR3 sequence reads: CASSGSLVDSPLHF. The CDR3 region has the DNA TGTGCCAGCAGCGGGAGTTTAGTAGATTCACCCCTCCACTTT.

V gene TRBV28 combines with J gene TRBJ1-1, with 7 bases matching TRBD1. Trimming at V came to 1 base and at J to 9 bases, leaving 5 bases not matched to a gene. This CDR3 is 13 amino acids long. Germline V CDR1 and CDR2: MDHEN, SYDVKM. CDR3 sequence: CASSLFPTGKAFF. CDR3 sequence (DNA): TGTGCCAGCAGTTTATTTCCGACAGGGAAAGCTTTCTTT.

The chain carries TRBV10-1 and TRBJ2-7; 13 nucleotides agree with TRBD2. Per germline, CDR1 WNHNN and CDR2 SYGVQD (reference sequence). The CDR3 runs 18 residues. With V trimmed by 6 bases and J by 0 bases, 11 bases remained unmatched. The CDR3 bases are TGCGCCAGCAGCGCGGGACTAGCGGGACTTTATAGCTCCTACGAGCAGTACTTC. Translation: CASSAGLAGLYSSYEQYF.

This rearrangement joins TRBV12-5 to TRBJ2-5, with D possibly matching TRBD2 (5 bases). Germline-derived CDR1 and CDR2 are LGHNT and FRNRAP. CDR3 length: 12 amino acids. The ends were cut back, 7 bases at V and 7 bases at J, with 13 bases in the middle. The CDR3 DNA sequence: TGTGCTAGTGCCCTGGGAGAGGGGACCCAGTACTTC. Amino acids: CASALGEGTQYF.